Listed below are T cell receptor beta chains from one sample, sequenced in a study of T cell responses to AZD1222 COVID-19 vaccine. The repertoire was sequenced with immunoSEQ multiplex PCR; TCRdb's copy has only in-frame clones and lacks some. The sample has about 150,000 clones, approximately 92% seen once. Sequenced here: peripheral blood, sampled on day 0 of AZD1222 vaccination. The receptors come from an adult in good health. Each CDR3 is given with its conserved first and last residue. A D gene is named only where the DNA matches it firmly. A row's size may be missing; if present it is once, few, many or a size class.

clone size,J gene,V gene,D gene,CDR3 DNA,CDR3 protein
-,TRBJ2-3,TRBV6-4,TRBD1,TGTGCCAGCAGTGAGTCGGGACAGGGATCTGATACGCAGTATTTT,CASSESGQGSDTQYF
-,TRBJ1-1,TRBV5-1,-,TGCGCCAGCAGCTTGGGCACTGAAGCTTTCTTT,CASSLGTEAFF
once,TRBJ1-1,TRBV25-1,-,TGTGCCAGCAGTTTCGCGGGAAAGAACACTGAAGCTTTCTTT,CASSFAGKNTEAFF
-,TRBJ2-3,TRBV28,TRBD1,TGTGCCAGCAGTTCACCGGGACAGGGTAGAGATACGCAGTATTTT,CASSSPGQGRDTQYF
-,TRBJ1-5,TRBV28,TRBD1,TGTGCCAGCAGTTCCGCCTCAGGGGGTAGCAATCAGCCCCAGCATTTT,CASSSASGGSNQPQHF
-,TRBJ2-3,TRBV5-6,-,TGTGCCAGCAGCCTCCGGGCACCATCCACAGATACGCAGTATTTT,CASSLRAPSTDTQYF
-,TRBJ2-6,TRBV6-4,TRBD1,TGTGCCAGCAGTGACTCGTCAGGGGGCTCTGGGGCCAACGTCCTGACTTTC,CASSDSSGGSGANVLTF
-,TRBJ1-6,TRBV5-8,-,TGTGCCAGGAGGGGGTGCTATCGAGTCCGTAGACAGTCACCCCTCCACTTT,CARRGCYRVRRQSPLHF
-,TRBJ2-7,TRBV5-1,-,TGCGCCAGCAGCTTGGAGGGGAACTACGAGCAGTACTTC,CASSLEGNYEQYF
once,TRBJ1-6,TRBV5-4,-,TGTGCCGTACAGGGTTATAATTCACCCCTCCACTTT,CAVQGYNSPLHF
-,TRBJ1-1,TRBV19,TRBD1,TGTGCCAGTAGTCCAGGGGGCGCGGGGACTGAAGCTTTCTTT,CASSPGGAGTEAFF
-,TRBJ1-6,TRBV9,-,TGTGCCAGCAGCGTAGTTGGAGGAGATTCACCCCTCCACTTT,CASSVVGGDSPLHF
-,TRBJ2-1,TRBV4-1,TRBD2,TGCGCCAGCAGCCAAGAAAGGACTAGCTCGAATGAGCAGTTCTTC,CASSQERTSSNEQFF
-,TRBJ2-3,TRBV29-1,-,TGCAGCGCACGCCTCTGGGGGGGCACAGATACGCAGTATTTT,CSARLWGGTDTQYF
-,TRBJ1-1,TRBV12-3/TRBV12-4,-,TGTGCCAGCACCACCGGGCAGGGCCAGGTAGCTTTCTTT,CASTTGQGQVAFF
-,TRBJ2-5,TRBV12-3/TRBV12-4,-,TGTGCCAGCAGCCTCTCCGGTTACCGGGCCCAGTACTTC,CASSLSGYRAQYF
-,TRBJ1-3,TRBV7-2,-,TGTGCCAGCAGCTTAAGTCTTGCGTTTTTGTGTGGGAACACCATATATTTT,CASSLSLAFLCGNTIYF
-,TRBJ1-6,TRBV14,-,TGTGCCAGCAGCCAAGTGGTTGGTTCACCCCTCCACTTT,CASSQVVGSPLHF
-,TRBJ1-1,TRBV11-1,TRBD1,TGTGCCAGCAGCTTAGCTGGGTCTGGGCAGGGGGGCACTGAAGCTTTCTTT,CASSLAGSGQGGTEAFF